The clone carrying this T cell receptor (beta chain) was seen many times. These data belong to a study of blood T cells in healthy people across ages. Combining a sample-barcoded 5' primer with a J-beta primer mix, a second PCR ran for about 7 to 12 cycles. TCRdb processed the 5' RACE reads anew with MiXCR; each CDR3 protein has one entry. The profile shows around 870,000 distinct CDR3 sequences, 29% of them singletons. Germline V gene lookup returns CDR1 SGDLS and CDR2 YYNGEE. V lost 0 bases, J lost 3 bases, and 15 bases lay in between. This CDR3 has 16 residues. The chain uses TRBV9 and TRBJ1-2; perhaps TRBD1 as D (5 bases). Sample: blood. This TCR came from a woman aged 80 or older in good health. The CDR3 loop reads CASSVEGGVLDYGYTF. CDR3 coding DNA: TGTGCCAGCAGCGTAGAGGGAGGGGTCCTCGACTATGGCTACACCTTC.